This T cell receptor (beta chain) was sequenced for a study of shared clonotypes between healthy human individuals. General study results and limits: Sampling covered nothing but blood. Tissue TCR repertoires likely differ from those found in blood.

Sequencing was at deep level. Generated by immunoSEQ multiplex PCR, the TCRdb table keeps only in-frame clones and is missing some. The sample includes 1.4 million or so clones, less than 99% of them seen just once. CD4+ cells yielded CD45RA+ naive and CD45RA-negative memory subsets. Comment on this clone: Its specificity is not known.

The sample consisted of naive CD4+ T cells sorted from blood. Subset denoted: CD45RA+ positively selected. The sequence was collected from a man in his thirties or forties in good health.

The CDR3 DNA follows: TGTGCCAGCAGCGCTAGACAGGGGAGGAACACTGAAGCTTTCTTT. Translated, it gives CASSARQGRNTEAFF. The chain recombines TRBV9 with TRBJ1-1; TRBD1 agrees at 8 bases. CDR3 length: 15 amino acids. Trimming removed 3 bases from V and 1 base from J; junction bases left unmatched: 5. In germline, CDR1 is SGDLS, CDR2 YYNGEE.